One sample yielded the 25 T cell receptor beta chains listed below, sequenced in a study of blood T cell repertoires in COVID-19 (TCRdb year 2020). Library preparation used the immunoSEQ multiplex PCR assay. This immuneACCESS table, as held by TCRdb, lists in-frame sequences with V and J called but not all clones. Of the missing ones, under half trace to an unresolved V gene in checked studies; the others have no known cause. Within this sample are tens of thousands of clones, with about 90% of them counted one time only. Roughly 4% of the sample is taken by the ten largest. The sequenced sample was peripheral blood. All receptors derive from a woman of 80 years or more with active or convalescent COVID-19.

The CDR3 here is CASSPRDSFNGYTF. Written as DNA, the CDR3 is TGTGCCAGCAGCCCCCGGGACAGCTTCAATGGCTACACCTTC. The V and J genes are TRBV3-1 (or the pseudogene TRBV3-2) and TRBJ1-2; 7 positions match TRBD1. The germline V gene has CDR1 LGHDT and CDR2 YNNKEL (reference sequence). This CDR3 is 14 amino acids long. Trimming cost V 4 bases and J 6 bases; bases outside gene matches: 8.

This clone was observed a handful of times. The chain links TRBV10-3 to TRBJ1-2; TRBD1 might be the D (5 bases). CDR3 length: 13 amino acids. Germline lookup yields CDR1 ENHRY and CDR2 SYGVKD. V lost 8 bases, J lost 4 bases, and 14 bases lay in between. The CDR3 loop reads CAILAGQGYGYTF. The CDR3 DNA sequence: TGTGCCATCCTAGCGGGGCAAGGCTATGGCTACACCTTC.

V and J are TRBV7-9 and TRBJ2-1; 9 bases map to TRBD1. The V gene end was trimmed by 4 bases and the J gene end by 8 bases; junction bases not matched to a gene: 9. The CDR3 is made up of 15 amino acids. Looked up from germline, CDR1 is SEHNR and CDR2 is FQNEAQ (reference sequence). This CDR3 reads CASSWGQGLEDEQFF. For the CDR3, the DNA is TGTGCCAGCAGCTGGGGACAGGGTTTAGAGGATGAGCAGTTCTTC.

V and J are TRBV5-1 and TRBJ1-4; D gene uncertain. The CDR3 extends over 14 amino acids. Trimming cost V 4 bases and J 4 bases, with 11 bases left between them. The germline V gene encodes CDR1 SGHRS and CDR2 YFSETQ. The CDR3 here is CASSPGRDNEKLFF. Written as DNA, the CDR3 is TGCGCCAGCAGCCCCGGACGGGATAATGAAAAACTGTTTTTT. The whole variable domain, remainder taken from reference TRBV5-1 and TRBJ1-4, is KAGVTQTPRYLIKTRGQQVTLSCSPISGHRSVSWYQQTPGQGLQFLFEYFSETQRNKGNFPGRFSGRQFSNSRSEMNVSTLELGDSALYLCASSPGRDNEKLFFGSGTQLSVL.

The chain couples TRBV4-1 to TRBJ1-2; D not certain. This CDR3 contains 16 residues. Germline V gene sequence: CDR1 MGHRA, CDR2 YSYEKL. The germline V and J ends were trimmed by 1 base and 3 bases, with 15 bases remaining between them. CDR3 loop: CASSQASTPADYGYTF. DNA for the CDR3: TGCGCCAGCAGCCAAGCTAGCACCCCCGCGGACTATGGCTACACCTTC.

This chain links TRBV28 with TRBJ1-2; D gene unclear. Germline V lookup: CDR1 MDHEN, CDR2 SYDVKM. V was cut by 5 bases and J by 4 bases, with 11 bases left in between. The CDR3 runs to 13 residues. CDR3 sequence reads: CASSDSGRYGYTF. CDR3 nucleotide sequence: TGTGCCAGCAGTGACTCCGGCCGCTATGGCTACACCTTC.

The chain has TRBV10-2 and TRBJ1-2, with D unresolved. CDR3 length: 14 amino acids. The germline V gene has CDR1 WSHSY and CDR2 SAAADI. V gave up 6 bases and J gave up 5 bases, with 16 bases separating them. The CDR3 sequence is CASRDGNPIYGYTF. CDR3 sequence (DNA): TGCGCCAGCAGGGACGGGAACCCTATATATGGCTACACCTTC.

This clone has only a few counts. The chain has TRBV27 and TRBJ2-1; 7 bases line up with TRBD2. This CDR3 is 16 amino acids long. The J segment lost 5 bases and the V segment lost 7 bases, leaving 14 bases of the junction unmatched. The germline V gene encodes CDR1 MNHEY and CDR2 SMNVEV (reference sequence). CDR3 region: CASTLLGASGHNEQFF. In DNA, the CDR3 is TGTGCCAGCACCCTACTCGGGGCTAGCGGCCACAATGAGCAGTTCTTC.

The chain uses TRBV5-1 and TRBJ2-3, with 7 nucleotides matching TRBD2. Germline CDR1 reads SGHRS; CDR2 reads YFSETQ. The CDR3 is 14 amino acids. Trimming took 5 bases from V and 4 from J; bases not matched to a gene: 7. The CDR3 is CASRRTGGADTQYF. In DNA form, the CDR3 reads TGCGCCAGCAGACGGACGGGAGGTGCAGATACGCAGTATTTT.

This chain links TRBV28 with TRBJ2-3; 9 bases are shared with TRBD2. The CDR3 runs 15 residues. Looked up from germline, CDR1 is MDHEN and CDR2 is SYDVKM. The chain's CDR3 is CVTGQREVFTDTQYF. DNA for the CDR3: TGTGTCACAGGCCAGCGGGAGGTCTTCACAGATACGCAGTATTTT.

The DNA of the CDR3 is TGTGCCAGCAGTTACTCGAGGGATCTCCCTGAAGCTTTCTTT. This sequence encodes CASSYSRDLPEAFF. V is TRBV6-5 and J is TRBJ1-1; D gene unclear. Germline V gene data show CDR1 as MNHEY and CDR2 as SVGAGI. The germline V and J ends were trimmed by 0 bases and 6 bases, with 11 bases remaining between them. There are 14 residues in the CDR3.

V is TRBV24-1 and J is TRBJ2-3; TRBD1 might be the D (6 bases). With 4 bases removed from V and 0 bases from J, the gap between germline ends came to 16 bases. This CDR3 is built from 17 residues. The germline gives CDR1 KGHDR, CDR2 SFDVKD. This CDR3 reads CATSDSRTEFSTDTQYF. The CDR3 DNA reads TGTGCCACCAGTGACTCCCGGACAGAGTTTAGCACAGATACGCAGTATTTT.

V and J are TRBV15 and TRBJ2-5; D may be TRBD1 (6 bases). Germline values: CDR1 LNHNV, CDR2 YYDKDF (reference sequence). With 5 bases removed from V and 5 bases from J, the gap between germline ends came to 18 bases. The CDR3 spans 15 residues. Here the CDR3 DNA reads TGTGCCACCAGCCCCACTACAGGGTCGTCGGAGACCCAGTACTTC. Protein sequence: CATSPTTGSSETQYF.

The rearrangement uses TRBV6-2 or TRBV6-3 and TRBJ2-5; 11 bases match TRBD2. V was clipped by 4 bases and J by 2 bases; unmatched bases: 6. The CDR3 totals 16 residues. CDR1 and CDR2 (germline): MNHEY, SVGEGT. The CDR3 loop is CASSFASGRFQETQYF. The CDR3 nucleotides are TGTGCCAGCAGTTTCGCTAGCGGGAGGTTTCAAGAGACCCAGTACTTC.

This clone was detected once. The V and J genes are TRBV19 and TRBJ2-1; weak D call: TRBD2 (7 bases). Germline lookup yields CDR1 LNHDA and CDR2 SQIVND (reference sequence). The V end lost 7 bases, the J end lost 4 bases, and 17 bases lay between the germline ends. The CDR3 length is 15 residues. The CDR3 bases are TGTGCCAGTACCCGGGGGCCTAGCGGTTACAATGAGCAGTTCTTC. Its protein product is CASTRGPSGYNEQFF.

The chain employs TRBV3-1 (or the pseudogene TRBV3-2) and TRBJ1-1; 8 nucleotides align to TRBD1. Germline V CDR1 and CDR2: LGHDT, YNNKEL (reference sequence). The CDR3 runs to 15 residues. The V segment lost 4 bases and the J segment 0 bases; nucleotides outside the gene matches: 4. Here the CDR3 reads CASSPRGRMNTEAFF. The CDR3 DNA reads as TGTGCCAGCAGCCCCAGGGGGCGTATGAACACTGAAGCTTTCTTT.

J is TRBJ2-1 and V is TRBV6-2 or TRBV6-3; no firm D call. Trimming pared 6 bases from V and 1 base from J, leaving 7 bases between. The CDR3 contains 13 residues. The V gene's germline CDR1 is MNHEY and CDR2 SVGEGT. The CDR3 nucleotides are TGTGCCAGCAGCCCCTATTCCTACAATGAGCAGTTCTTC. The encoded protein is CASSPYSYNEQFF.

This clone has a single count. V is TRBV5-1 and J is TRBJ1-3; D is ambiguous. The CDR3 runs to 15 residues. Germline CDR1 is SGHRS and CDR2 is YFSETQ. V gave up 4 bases and J gave up 0 bases, with 11 bases separating them. The CDR3 DNA reads as TGCGCCAGCAGCGTAGGAGGACTCTCTGGAAACACCATATATTTT. Translation: CASSVGGLSGNTIYF.

The J gene is TRBJ1-6, the V gene TRBV28; 10 nucleotides align to TRBD1. The germline gives CDR1 MDHEN, CDR2 SYDVKM. V shed 6 bases, J shed 7 bases, and the junction held 18 bases outside the gene matches. The CDR3 loop spans 19 amino acids. The CDR3 loop reads CASSEVGQGKRWVNSPLHF. CDR3 DNA: TGTGCCAGCAGCGAGGTGGGACAGGGGAAGAGATGGGTAAATTCACCCCTCCACTTT.

This clone was counted once. The chain recombines TRBV28 with TRBJ1-4, with 7 bases identical to TRBD1. This CDR3 region has 15 residues. Germline values: CDR1 MDHEN, CDR2 SYDVKM. The V segment lost 4 bases and the J segment 4 bases; nucleotides outside the gene matches: 6. The CDR3 region has the DNA TGTGCCAGCAGTTCGACAGGGTCCGGTAATGAAAAACTGTTTTTT. This codes for CASSSTGSGNEKLFF.

The genes are TRBV29-1 and TRBJ2-2, with D possibly being TRBD1 (5 bases). Trimming removed 5 bases at V and 1 base at J, with 11 bases between. The germline gives CDR1 SQVTM, CDR2 ANQGSEA. The length of the CDR3 is 14 residues. The CDR3 nucleotides read TGCAGCGTTAAAAGGGGCGGGAACACCGGGGAGCTGTTTTTT. Translation: CSVKRGGNTGELFF.

This clone was picked up one time. The chain has TRBV7-9 and TRBJ2-7, with a weak D call TRBD2 (6 bases). CDR3 size: 15 residues. Germline assignment: CDR1 SEHNR and CDR2 FQNEAQ (reference sequence). V was clipped by 5 bases and J by 3 bases, with 17 bases between them. The CDR3 region is CASSARRDSFYEQYF. CDR3 nucleotides: TGTGCCAGCAGCGCACGCCGGGACTCTTTCTACGAGCAGTACTTC.

The V and J genes are TRBV6-5 and TRBJ2-1; TRBD2 matches at 7 bases. The CDR3 runs 15 residues. CDR1 MNHEY and CDR2 SVGAGI come from the germline V gene. Germline trimming cut 7 bases from V and 4 bases from J; bases unmatched to any gene: 10. For the CDR3, the DNA is TGTGCCAGCAACAAACGGGCTAGCGGATACAATGAGCAGTTCTTC. Its translation is CASNKRASGYNEQFF.

The chain uses TRBV30 and TRBJ2-4, with TRBD2 matching 8 bases. Germline V CDR1 and CDR2: GTSNPN, SVGIG (reference sequence). J lost 7 bases, V lost 0 bases, and 11 bases had no gene match. The CDR3 runs 16 residues. Written as DNA, the CDR3 is TGTGCCTGGAGTGTATCGTGGGGCGGCGGGGGGAACATTCAGTACTTC. Translated: CAWSVSWGGGGNIQYF. The entire variable domain, with the rest obtained from reference TRBV30 and TRBJ2-4, is as follows: SQTIHQWPATLVQPVGSPLSLECTVEGTSNPNLYWYRQAAGRGLQLLFYSVGIGQISSEVPQNLSASRPQDRQFILSSKKLLLSDSGFYLCAWSVSWGGGGNIQYFGAGTRLSVL.

This chain joins TRBV28 and TRBJ2-5; 7 positions match TRBD1. CDR1 and CDR2 from the germline V gene are MDHEN and SYDVKM. The CDR3 covers 21 residues. V was clipped by 7 bases and J by 4 bases; unmatched bases: 30. This chain's CDR3 is CASTNLGFGQGDEGWLETQYF. CDR3 DNA sequence: TGTGCCAGCACCAATTTGGGGTTCGGGCAGGGGGATGAAGGTTGGCTAGAGACCCAGTACTTC.